This is a list of T cell receptor beta chains from one sample in a study of regulatory T cells in long-lasting Graves disease. One entry per CDR3 protein, called by TCRdb with MiXCR from the multiplex PCR reads. The sample has about 400,000 distinct CDR3 sequences; more than 20% are singletons. The input for sequencing was peripheral blood mononuclear cells (PBMCs), taken when the disease was refractory, from a patient treated with antithyroid drugs. The receptors were sampled from a female donor with Graves disease. Each CDR3 is given with its conserved first and last residue. D genes are given only for firm matches. Expanded clones are given a class, and other clones once, few, many or no size at all.

j_gene: TRBJ1-1
v_gene: TRBV6-1
d_gene: .
abundance: .
CDR3nt: TGTGCCAGCGGCCCGGTAGTCGGAGCTTTCTTT
CDR3aa: CASGPVVGAFF

j_gene: TRBJ2-5
v_gene: TRBV12-3/TRBV12-4
d_gene: .
abundance: many
CDR3nt: TGTGCCAGCAGTCCGCAGCGGGAGACCCAGTACTTC
CDR3aa: CASSPQRETQYF

j_gene: TRBJ2-7
v_gene: TRBV11-2
d_gene: .
abundance: .
CDR3nt: TGTGCCAGCAGCTTGGAGGGGGCAGGGCTCACCTACGAGCAGTACTTC
CDR3aa: CASSLEGAGLTYEQYF

j_gene: TRBJ1-6
v_gene: TRBV11-2
d_gene: TRBD1
abundance: .
CDR3nt: TGTGCCAGCAGCTTGGAAAACTCAGGGGGCTCCTATAATTCACCCCTCCACTTT
CDR3aa: CASSLENSGGSYNSPLHF

j_gene: TRBJ2-7
v_gene: TRBV7-2
d_gene: .
abundance: once
CDR3nt: .
CDR3aa: CASSFGVGTYEQHF

j_gene: TRBJ1-1
v_gene: TRBV29-1
d_gene: .
abundance: few
CDR3nt: TGCAGCGTTGAGGAGCCGATCGGCACTGAAGCTTTCTTT
CDR3aa: CSVEEPIGTEAFF

j_gene: TRBJ1-2
v_gene: TRBV20-1
d_gene: .
abundance: few
CDR3nt: TGCAGTGCTAGCTGGGTTAATATCGACGGCTACACCTTC
CDR3aa: CSASWVNIDGYTF

j_gene: TRBJ1-2
v_gene: TRBV6-2/TRBV6-3
d_gene: .
abundance: many
CDR3nt: TGTGCCAGCAGTTCTTCAACAGGGAGCGGCTACACCTTC
CDR3aa: CASSSSTGSGYTF

j_gene: TRBJ1-2
v_gene: TRBV29-1
d_gene: .
abundance: many
CDR3nt: TGCAGCGTTTCGACAGGAGGAGCTGGCTACACCTTC
CDR3aa: CSVSTGGAGYTF

j_gene: TRBJ2-2
v_gene: TRBV2
d_gene: TRBD2
abundance: .
CDR3nt: TGTGCCAGCAGTGAAGCGAGACTAGCGGGAGTTGCCGGGGAGCCGTTTTTT
CDR3aa: CASSEARLAGVAGEPFF

j_gene: TRBJ2-5
v_gene: TRBV7-9
d_gene: TRBD1
abundance: few
CDR3nt: TGTGCCAGCAGCTCCCCGGGACAGAAAGAGACCCAGTACTTC
CDR3aa: CASSSPGQKETQYF

j_gene: TRBJ2-6
v_gene: TRBV15
d_gene: TRBD1
abundance: few
CDR3nt: TGTGCCACCAGCAGAATAACAGGGGTCAACTCTGGGGCCAACGTCCTGACTTTC
CDR3aa: CATSRITGVNSGANVLTF

j_gene: TRBJ1-1
v_gene: TRBV12-3/TRBV12-4
d_gene: .
abundance: many
CDR3nt: TGTGCCAGCAGCCAAGGCAGGAACACTGAAGCTTTCTTT
CDR3aa: CASSQGRNTEAFF

j_gene: TRBJ1-6
v_gene: TRBV27
d_gene: .
abundance: many
CDR3nt: TGTGCCAGCAGTTTTTCGGGGTCACCCCTCCACTTT
CDR3aa: CASSFSGSPLHF

j_gene: TRBJ2-7
v_gene: TRBV4-3
d_gene: .
abundance: few
CDR3nt: TGCGCCAGCAGCCAATCCTACCCATCTAGCGACTATCTCTACGAGCAGTACTTC
CDR3aa: CASSQSYPSSDYLYEQYF

j_gene: TRBJ1-6
v_gene: TRBV19
d_gene: .
abundance: .
CDR3nt: TGTGCCAGTAGTCTCTCAGGACAGAATAATTCACCCCTCCACTTT
CDR3aa: CASSLSGQNNSPLHF

j_gene: TRBJ2-2
v_gene: TRBV12-3/TRBV12-4
d_gene: .
abundance: few
CDR3nt: TGTGCCAGCAGAAACACCCTAGGGAACACCGGGGAGCTGTTTTTT
CDR3aa: CASRNTLGNTGELFF

j_gene: TRBJ2-5
v_gene: TRBV12-3/TRBV12-4
d_gene: .
abundance: many
CDR3nt: TGTGCCAGCAGTTTATCGGTCAGGGCTTCTGAGACCCAGTACTTC
CDR3aa: CASSLSVRASETQYF

j_gene: TRBJ2-5
v_gene: TRBV9
d_gene: TRBD2
abundance: few
CDR3nt: TGTGCCAGCAGCGTAGCGGGAGGGCTAGAGACCCAGTACTTC
CDR3aa: CASSVAGGLETQYF

j_gene: TRBJ2-6
v_gene: TRBV10-3
d_gene: .
abundance: .
CDR3nt: TGTGCCACCAGTTTCCCGGGAGCCTTCAACGTCCTGACTTTC
CDR3aa: CATSFPGAFNVLTF

j_gene: TRBJ1-1
v_gene: TRBV30
d_gene: .
abundance: .
CDR3nt: TGTGCCTGGAGCGAGGGACGGGTGAACACTGAAGCTTTCTTT
CDR3aa: CAWSEGRVNTEAFF

j_gene: TRBJ2-7
v_gene: TRBV27
d_gene: .
abundance: many
CDR3nt: TGTGCCAGCACTTCAACGTCTACCGAGCAGTACTTC
CDR3aa: CASTSTSTEQYF